Shown below are 8 T cell receptor beta chains from a single sample sequenced in a study of T cells in tuberculosis. The table came from immunoSEQ multiplex PCR; TCRdb's copy has only in-frame clones and leaves some out. The sample holds approximately 57,000 clones, around 90% seen once. Cells were sorted from thawed PBMC rested overnight and stained with GMM-loaded CD1B tetramer, viability dye and anti-CD3. CD1B tetramers were loaded with Rhodococcus equi-derived C32 glucose monomycolate. Sequenced: CD1b-GMM tetramer-negative cells sorted from PBMCs. The receptors derive from an adult woman with latent tuberculosis.

This clone occurred a few times. This chain uses TRBV30 with TRBJ2-7; TRBD2 matches 12 bases. The CDR3 contains 15 residues. CDR1 GTSNPN and CDR2 SVGIG come from the germline V gene (reference sequence). V was pared by 1 base and J by 4 bases, with 5 bases of the junction left unmatched. The CDR3 loop reads CAWSASGTSGYEQYF. The CDR3 region has the DNA TGTGCCTGGAGTGCCTCCGGGACTAGCGGGTACGAGCAGTACTTC.

The chain joins TRBV2 to TRBJ2-1; D unclear. The CDR3 runs to 13 residues. The germline CDR1 and CDR2 sequences are SNHLY and FYNNEI. V was cut by 1 base and J by 6 bases, with 7 bases left in between. The CDR3, as DNA: TGTGCCAGCAGTGAAGTCCTCAGCAATGAGCAGTTCTTC. The encoded protein is CASSEVLSNEQFF.

The J gene is TRBJ1-4, the V gene TRBV15; D gene uncertain. Trimming removed 3 bases from V and 5 bases from J, with 7 bases in between. Germline lookup yields CDR1 LNHNV and CDR2 YYDKDF (reference sequence). This CDR3 is 13 amino acids long. This CDR3 is CATSRTENEKLFF. CDR3 nucleotide sequence: TGTGCCACCAGCAGGACTGAGAATGAAAAACTGTTTTTT.

J is TRBJ1-4 and V is TRBV5-1; 9 nucleotides agree with TRBD1. This CDR3 comprises 14 residues. Germline loops: CDR1 SGHRS, CDR2 YFSETQ. J lost 5 bases, V lost 6 bases, and 5 bases had no gene match. This CDR3 is CASTSGQGNEKLFF. The DNA of the CDR3 is TGCGCCAGCACGTCGGGACAGGGAAATGAAAAACTGTTTTTT.

This chain links TRBV4-3 with TRBJ2-1; 7 bases align to TRBD2. After removal of 1 base from V and 0 bases from J, the junction contained 3 bases not matched to a gene. The CDR3 covers 16 residues. In germline, CDR1 is LGHNA, CDR2 YSLEER. The CDR3 reads CASSQGGGFSYNEQFF. The CDR3 nucleotides are TGCGCCAGCAGCCAAGGGGGAGGGTTCTCCTACAATGAGCAGTTCTTC.

The V and J genes are TRBV5-1 and TRBJ2-3; the D is unclear. V was trimmed by 3 bases and J by 0 bases, leaving 5 bases between them. From germline, CDR1 is SGHRS and CDR2 YFSETQ. CDR3 length equals 13 residues. As DNA, the CDR3 is TGCGCCAGCAGCTCCTACAGCACAGATACGCAGTATTTT. Translation: CASSSYSTDTQYF.

This chain joins TRBV27 and TRBJ1-3; D is ambiguous. The CDR3 contains 15 residues. Germline loops: CDR1 MNHEY, CDR2 SMNVEV (reference sequence). Trimming took off 6 bases at V and 4 bases at J, with 16 bases between the two ends. For the CDR3, the DNA is TGTGCCAGCAGCCGAGGATCCACGTCCGGAAACACCATATATTTT. Amino acid sequence: CASSRGSTSGNTIYF.

The chain has TRBV5-1 and TRBJ2-7; possibly TRBD1 for D (6 bases). The V and J ends lost 1 base and 2 bases respectively, with 19 bases between them. The germline gives CDR1 SGHRS, CDR2 YFSETQ. There are 17 residues in the CDR3. The CDR3 protein is CASSLSFRAGATYEQYF. The CDR3 DNA reads as TGCGCCAGCAGCTTGTCTTTTCGGGCAGGGGCCACCTACGAGCAGTACTTC.